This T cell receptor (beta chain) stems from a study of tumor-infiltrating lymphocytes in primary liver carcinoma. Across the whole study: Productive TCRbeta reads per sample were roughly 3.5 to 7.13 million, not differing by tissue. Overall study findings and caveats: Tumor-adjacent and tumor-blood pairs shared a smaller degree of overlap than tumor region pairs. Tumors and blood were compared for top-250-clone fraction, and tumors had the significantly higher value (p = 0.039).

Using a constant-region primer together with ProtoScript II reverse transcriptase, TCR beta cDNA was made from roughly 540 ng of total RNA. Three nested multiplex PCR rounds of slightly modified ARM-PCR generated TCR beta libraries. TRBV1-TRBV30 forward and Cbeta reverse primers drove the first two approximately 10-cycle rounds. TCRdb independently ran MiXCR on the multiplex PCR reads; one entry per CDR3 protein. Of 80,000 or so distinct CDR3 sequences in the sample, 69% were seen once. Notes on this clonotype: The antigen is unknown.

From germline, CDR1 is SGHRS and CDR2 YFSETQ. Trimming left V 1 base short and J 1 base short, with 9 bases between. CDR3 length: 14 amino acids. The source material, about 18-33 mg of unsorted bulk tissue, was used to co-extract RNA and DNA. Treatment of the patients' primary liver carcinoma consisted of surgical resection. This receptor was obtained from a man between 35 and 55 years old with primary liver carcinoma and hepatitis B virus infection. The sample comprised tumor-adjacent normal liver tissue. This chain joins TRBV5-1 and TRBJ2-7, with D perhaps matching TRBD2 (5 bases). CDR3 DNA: TGCGCCAGCAGCTTGAACCCGGGGTCCTACGAGCAGTACTTC. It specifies CASSLNPGSYEQYF.